The subject of this entry is one T cell receptor beta chain. The sample comes from a study of blood T cell repertoires in COVID-19. Study at large: The study drew acute and convalescent COVID-19 samples from the United States, Italy and Spain. In each case, the material was cDNA or gDNA derived from T cells, B-cell-depleted T cells, or PBMCs.

In the original processing: Counts of nucleated cells, estimated from reference gene primer amplification, were obtained. TCRdb keeps only in-frame clones here, not all; method: immunoSEQ multiplex PCR. V and J calls and clone size are given by that table; D and trimming were obtained from the DNA. The sample has more than 85,000 clones, 75% to 80% seen once. V lost 2 bases to trimming and J lost 2 bases, with 8 bases between them. CDR1 and CDR2 from the germline V gene are MNHEY and SVGAGI. This CDR3 region has 14 residues. The sequencing input was peripheral blood. The receptor comes from an elderly woman with active or convalescent COVID-19. This chain joins TRBV6-5 and TRBJ2-3; TRBD1 might be the D (6 bases). CDR3 region: CASSYAGATDTQYF. Written as DNA, the CDR3 is TGTGCCAGCAGTTACGCAGGGGCCACAGATACGCAGTATTTT.